The sample holds one count of the clone carrying this T cell receptor beta chain. Its matching antigen is unknown. The data belong to a study of identifying expanded T cells in peripheral blood. The CDR3 runs to 15 residues. Trimming removed 5 bases from V and 4 bases from J; junction bases left unmatched: 5. Germline V gives CDR1 MGHDK, CDR2 SYGVNS. Notes on the study in general: About 1.3 clones differed between technical replicates, versus around 15 and 19 over time.

Profiling relied on immunoSEQ multiplex PCR, and the TCRdb table lists in-frame clones only, not all of them. The data hold some 81,000 clones, with about 83% observed a single time. This clonotype originated in a person aged 18 to 70 in good health. V and J are TRBV25-1 and TRBJ2-1, with 10 bases matching TRBD2. The specimen was blood. CDR3 in amino acids: CASSTTSGAYNEQFF. The CDR3 DNA reads TGTGCCAGCAGTACTACTAGCGGGGCTTACAATGAGCAGTTCTTC. Full variable domain (outside the CDR3, taken from reference TRBV25-1 and TRBJ2-1): EADIYQTPRYLVIGTGKKITLECSQTMGHDKMYWYQQDPGMELHLIHYSYGVNSTEKGDLSSESTVSRIRTEHFPLTLESARPSHTSQYLCASSTTSGAYNEQFFGPGTRLTVL.